A selection of T cell receptor beta chains follows, all from one sample in a study of T cell responses to AZD1222 COVID-19 vaccine. The assay was immunoSEQ multiplex PCR, and TCRdb's table has in-frame clones only and misses some. Of about 120,000 clones in the sample, 85% to 90% were seen once. Sequenced material: peripheral blood, taken on day 0 of MenACWY control vaccination. The receptor source for this set is an adult in good health. Each CDR3 is given with its conserved first and last residue. Fields, in order: clone size, D gene, J gene, V gene, CDR3 protein, CDR3 DNA. The D gene is left open where the match is weak. Expanded clones get a size class; other rows say once, few or many, or leave the size out.

abundance: NA; d_gene: NA; j_gene: TRBJ1-1; v_gene: TRBV15; CDR3aa: CATSSRTGRTEAFF; CDR3nt: TGTGCCACCAGCAGCCGAACAGGGCGGACTGAAGCTTTCTTT
abundance: NA; d_gene: NA; j_gene: TRBJ1-1; v_gene: TRBV6-5; CDR3aa: CASRDSLNTEAFF; CDR3nt: TGTGCCAGCAGGGACAGCTTGAACACTGAAGCTTTCTTT
abundance: NA; d_gene: NA; j_gene: TRBJ2-7; v_gene: TRBV3-1/TRBV3-2; CDR3aa: CAITPPGRRSYEQYF; CDR3nt: TGTGCCATCACCCCCCCGGGCCGACGCTCCTACGAGCAGTACTTC
abundance: few; d_gene: TRBD2; j_gene: TRBJ2-7; v_gene: TRBV5-1; CDR3aa: CASSRTGGWTSGRTYEQYF; CDR3nt: TGCGCCAGCAGCCGGACAGGGGGCTGGACTAGCGGGAGGACCTACGAGCAGTACTTC
abundance: NA; d_gene: NA; j_gene: TRBJ2-7; v_gene: TRBV30; CDR3aa: CAWSVLGYEQYF; CDR3nt: TGTGCCTGGAGTGTTCTTGGATACGAGCAGTACTTC
abundance: NA; d_gene: NA; j_gene: TRBJ1-4; v_gene: TRBV2; CDR3aa: CASSESGEKLFF; CDR3nt: TGTGCCAGCAGTGAATCCGGAGAAAAACTGTTTTTT
abundance: NA; d_gene: NA; j_gene: TRBJ1-5; v_gene: TRBV24-1; CDR3aa: CATSDRKQPQHF; CDR3nt: TGTGCCACCAGTGACCGGAAACAGCCCCAGCATTTT
abundance: NA; d_gene: NA; j_gene: TRBJ2-5; v_gene: TRBV11-3; CDR3aa: CASSLGSQETQYF; CDR3nt: TGTGCCAGCAGCTTAGGCAGCCAAGAGACCCAGTACTTC
abundance: NA; d_gene: NA; j_gene: TRBJ1-1; v_gene: TRBV3-1/TRBV3-2; CDR3aa: CASSQDVRGDTEAFF; CDR3nt: TGTGCCAGCAGCCAAGATGTTAGGGGGGACACTGAAGCTTTCTTT
abundance: NA; d_gene: NA; j_gene: TRBJ1-4; v_gene: TRBV9; CDR3aa: CASSVGRGASGEKLFF; CDR3nt: TGTGCCAGCAGCGTAGGGAGGGGGGCTAGTGGTGAAAAACTGTTTTTT
abundance: NA; d_gene: TRBD1; j_gene: TRBJ2-5; v_gene: TRBV11-1; CDR3aa: CASSLADRAETQYF; CDR3nt: TGTGCCAGCAGCTTAGCAGACAGGGCAGAGACCCAGTACTTC
abundance: NA; d_gene: NA; j_gene: TRBJ2-2; v_gene: TRBV7-3; CDR3aa: CASSLIGVYGELFF; CDR3nt: TGTGCCAGCAGCTTGATCGGGGTTTACGGGGAGCTGTTTTTT
abundance: NA; d_gene: NA; j_gene: TRBJ2-3; v_gene: TRBV7-2; CDR3aa: CASSLTSGRTSNTQYF; CDR3nt: TGTGCCAGCAGCTTAACATCGGGGAGGACCTCCAATACGCAGTATTTT
abundance: NA; d_gene: TRBD1; j_gene: TRBJ1-1; v_gene: TRBV11-3; CDR3aa: CASSSPGTAGVEAFF; CDR3nt: TGTGCCAGCAGCTCCCCTGGGACAGCGGGCGTTGAAGCTTTCTTT
abundance: NA; d_gene: TRBD2; j_gene: TRBJ2-1; v_gene: TRBV11-3; CDR3aa: CASSVDRWETSGYNEQFF; CDR3nt: TGTGCCAGCAGCGTAGACAGGTGGGAGACTAGCGGGTACAATGAGCAGTTCTTC
abundance: NA; d_gene: TRBD1; j_gene: TRBJ1-4; v_gene: TRBV6-5; CDR3aa: CASSYVRDRNEKLFF; CDR3nt: TGTGCCAGCAGTTACGTCCGGGACAGAAATGAAAAACTGTTTTTT
abundance: NA; d_gene: TRBD2; j_gene: TRBJ2-1; v_gene: TRBV10-3; CDR3aa: CAISETGTSGSNEQFF; CDR3nt: TGTGCCATCAGTGAAACCGGGACTAGCGGGAGCAATGAGCAGTTCTTC
abundance: NA; d_gene: TRBD2; j_gene: TRBJ2-5; v_gene: TRBV27; CDR3aa: CASSLGLADYLAETQYF; CDR3nt: TGTGCCAGCAGTTTGGGACTAGCGGACTATCTTGCGGAGACCCAGTACTTC
abundance: few; d_gene: NA; j_gene: TRBJ1-1; v_gene: TRBV14; CDR3aa: CASSRGSNTEAFF; CDR3nt: TGTGCCAGCAGCCGGGGATCAAACACTGAAGCTTTCTTT
abundance: NA; d_gene: NA; j_gene: TRBJ1-2; v_gene: TRBV30; CDR3aa: CAWSGTGHVYGYTF; CDR3nt: TGTGCCTGGAGTGGTACGGGGCACGTCTATGGCTACACCTTC
abundance: NA; d_gene: NA; j_gene: TRBJ2-3; v_gene: TRBV5-1; CDR3aa: CASSLSYQGTDTQYF; CDR3nt: TGCGCCAGCAGCCTATCTTACCAGGGCACAGATACGCAGTATTTT
abundance: NA; d_gene: TRBD1; j_gene: TRBJ1-1; v_gene: TRBV3-1/TRBV3-2; CDR3aa: CASSPGTVIFEAFF; CDR3nt: TGTGCCAGCAGCCCCGGGACAGTAATATTTGAAGCTTTCTTT
abundance: NA; d_gene: NA; j_gene: TRBJ1-5; v_gene: TRBV19; CDR3aa: CASSIIEGHQPQHF; CDR3nt: TGTGCCAGTAGTATTATTGAAGGTCATCAGCCCCAGCATTTT
abundance: NA; d_gene: TRBD1; j_gene: TRBJ2-1; v_gene: TRBV10-2; CDR3aa: CASSESGQSHNEQFF; CDR3nt: TGCGCCAGCAGTGAGTCGGGACAGAGCCACAATGAGCAGTTCTTC
abundance: NA; d_gene: TRBD1; j_gene: TRBJ1-2; v_gene: TRBV15; CDR3aa: CATSRVGQGAPHGYTF; CDR3nt: TGTGCCACCAGCAGAGTGGGACAGGGGGCGCCTCATGGCTACACCTTC
abundance: NA; d_gene: NA; j_gene: TRBJ2-5; v_gene: TRBV24-1; CDR3aa: CATSVPDQETQYF; CDR3nt: NA
abundance: NA; d_gene: TRBD2; j_gene: TRBJ2-7; v_gene: TRBV6-2/TRBV6-3; CDR3aa: CASSQFGTSGAYEQYF; CDR3nt: TGTGCCAGCAGTCAATTCGGGACTAGCGGTGCCTACGAGCAGTACTTC
abundance: NA; d_gene: NA; j_gene: TRBJ2-5; v_gene: TRBV27; CDR3aa: CASSRTGLRTQYF; CDR3nt: TGTGCCAGCAGCCGTACGGGTCTTAGGACCCAGTACTTC
abundance: NA; d_gene: TRBD2; j_gene: TRBJ2-2; v_gene: TRBV19; CDR3aa: CASSALAGFTGELFF; CDR3nt: TGTGCCAGTAGCGCACTAGCGGGATTCACCGGGGAGCTGTTTTTT
abundance: NA; d_gene: NA; j_gene: TRBJ2-2; v_gene: TRBV6-5; CDR3aa: CASRVVGLELFF; CDR3nt: TGTGCCAGCAGGGTCGTCGGGCTGGAGCTGTTTTTT
abundance: once; d_gene: NA; j_gene: TRBJ2-7; v_gene: TRBV6-2/TRBV6-3; CDR3aa: CASSPELTFYEQYF; CDR3nt: TGTGCCAGCAGTCCCGAGTTGACCTTCTACGAGCAGTACTTC
abundance: NA; d_gene: NA; j_gene: TRBJ1-6; v_gene: TRBV7-5; CDR3aa: CARSYDRPESSYNSPLHF; CDR3nt: TGTGCCAGAAGCTATGATCGTCCCGAAAGCTCCTATAATTCACCCCTCCACTTT
abundance: NA; d_gene: NA; j_gene: TRBJ2-7; v_gene: TRBV11-3; CDR3aa: CASSLDRLGSPPYEQYF; CDR3nt: TGTGCCAGCAGCTTAGATCGCCTAGGATCCCCCCCTTACGAGCAGTACTTC
abundance: NA; d_gene: TRBD1; j_gene: TRBJ2-3; v_gene: TRBV5-1; CDR3aa: CASSLAGQGADTQYF; CDR3nt: TGCGCCAGCAGCTTGGCGGGACAGGGGGCAGATACGCAGTATTTT
abundance: NA; d_gene: NA; j_gene: TRBJ2-7; v_gene: TRBV27; CDR3aa: CASSLFWRGGLREQYF; CDR3nt: TGTGCCAGCAGTTTATTCTGGAGGGGGGGCCTTCGGGAGCAGTACTTC
abundance: NA; d_gene: NA; j_gene: TRBJ2-1; v_gene: TRBV7-9; CDR3aa: CASSPGGVLNNEQFF; CDR3nt: TGTGCCAGCAGCCCCGGTGGGGTGCTTAACAATGAGCAGTTCTTC
abundance: NA; d_gene: NA; j_gene: TRBJ2-1; v_gene: TRBV3-1/TRBV3-2; CDR3aa: CASSQDRGGDYNEQFF; CDR3nt: TGTGCCAGCAGCCAAGATCGGGGCGGGGACTACAATGAGCAGTTCTTC
abundance: NA; d_gene: TRBD1; j_gene: TRBJ2-5; v_gene: TRBV27; CDR3aa: CASSLVGRGPQTQYF; CDR3nt: TGTGCCAGCAGTTTAGTAGGCAGGGGGCCGCAGACCCAGTACTTC
abundance: NA; d_gene: TRBD2; j_gene: TRBJ2-3; v_gene: TRBV9; CDR3aa: CASSPRTSGNTDTQYF; CDR3nt: TGTGCCAGCAGCCCAAGGACTAGCGGGAACACAGATACGCAGTATTTT
abundance: NA; d_gene: NA; j_gene: TRBJ2-7; v_gene: TRBV9; CDR3aa: CASSPYPIGMLRSSYEQYF; CDR3nt: TGTGCCAGCAGCCCCTACCCGATTGGGATGCTGAGAAGCTCCTACGAGCAGTACTTC
abundance: NA; d_gene: NA; j_gene: TRBJ1-6; v_gene: TRBV5-1; CDR3aa: CASSLDLTANNSPLHF; CDR3nt: TGCGCCAGCAGCTTGGACTTGACAGCAAATAATTCACCCCTCCACTTT
abundance: few; d_gene: TRBD1; j_gene: TRBJ2-2; v_gene: TRBV29-1; CDR3aa: CSVETQDRFAGELFF; CDR3nt: TGCAGCGTTGAAACTCAGGACAGGTTTGCCGGGGAGCTGTTTTTT
abundance: NA; d_gene: NA; j_gene: TRBJ1-5; v_gene: TRBV7-2; CDR3aa: CASSLGLDIRLQPQHF; CDR3nt: TGTGCCAGCAGCTTAGGCTTGGACATTAGGCTTCAGCCCCAGCATTTT
abundance: NA; d_gene: TRBD2; j_gene: TRBJ2-7; v_gene: TRBV2; CDR3aa: CASSGGGEQYF; CDR3nt: TGTGCCAGCAGCGGGGGGGGCGAGCAGTACTTC
abundance: NA; d_gene: NA; j_gene: TRBJ1-1; v_gene: TRBV29-1; CDR3aa: CSAMNTEAFF; CDR3nt: TGCAGCGCAATGAACACTGAAGCTTTCTTT
abundance: NA; d_gene: NA; j_gene: TRBJ1-3; v_gene: TRBV6-5; CDR3aa: CASTSGQLSGNTIYF; CDR3nt: TGTGCCAGCACCTCGGGGCAGCTCTCTGGAAACACCATATATTTT
abundance: NA; d_gene: NA; j_gene: TRBJ2-4; v_gene: TRBV6-5; CDR3aa: CASSYSGQLAKNIQYF; CDR3nt: TGTGCCAGCAGTTACTCGGGGCAGCTAGCCAAAAACATTCAGTACTTC
abundance: once; d_gene: NA; j_gene: TRBJ1-5; v_gene: TRBV6-5; CDR3aa: CASSYSNSNQPQHF; CDR3nt: TGTGCCAGCAGTTACTCAAATAGCAATCAGCCCCAGCATTTT
abundance: NA; d_gene: NA; j_gene: TRBJ2-4; v_gene: TRBV21-1; CDR3aa: CASSKEGHNIAKNIQYF; CDR3nt: TGTGCCAGCAGCAAAGAGGGACATAATATAGCCAAAAACATTCAGTACTTC
abundance: NA; d_gene: TRBD2; j_gene: TRBJ2-1; v_gene: TRBV9; CDR3aa: CASSVGPSGRQGTNEQFF; CDR3nt: TGTGCCAGCAGCGTAGGTCCTAGCGGGAGGCAGGGAACCAATGAGCAGTTCTTC
abundance: NA; d_gene: TRBD1; j_gene: TRBJ1-4; v_gene: TRBV11-3; CDR3aa: CASSRPGTGEEKLFF; CDR3nt: TGTGCCAGCAGCCGCCCCGGGACAGGGGAAGAAAAACTGTTTTTT
abundance: NA; d_gene: TRBD2; j_gene: TRBJ2-7; v_gene: TRBV11-3; CDR3aa: CASSLLGLAGVEQYF; CDR3nt: TGTGCCAGCAGCTTACTGGGACTAGCGGGAGTTGAGCAGTACTTC
abundance: NA; d_gene: TRBD1; j_gene: TRBJ1-2; v_gene: TRBV7-9; CDR3aa: CASSLEGANGYTF; CDR3nt: TGTGCCAGCAGCTTAGAGGGGGCTAATGGCTACACCTTC
abundance: NA; d_gene: NA; j_gene: TRBJ1-5; v_gene: TRBV5-8; CDR3aa: CASSPDWCNQPQHF; CDR3nt: TGTGCCAGCAGCCCAGACTGGTGCAATCAGCCCCAGCATTTT
abundance: NA; d_gene: NA; j_gene: TRBJ1-5; v_gene: TRBV6-2/TRBV6-3; CDR3aa: CASSYLHNQPQHF; CDR3nt: TGTGCCAGCAGTTATCTACATAATCAGCCCCAGCATTTT
abundance: NA; d_gene: TRBD1; j_gene: TRBJ1-2; v_gene: TRBV29-1; CDR3aa: CSAGQGVLYGYTF; CDR3nt: TGCAGCGCGGGACAGGGCGTTTTGTATGGCTACACCTTC
abundance: NA; d_gene: NA; j_gene: TRBJ2-2; v_gene: TRBV10-3; CDR3aa: CAISAGGPNTGELFF; CDR3nt: TGTGCCATCAGTGCTGGGGGGCCAAACACCGGGGAGCTGTTTTTT
abundance: NA; d_gene: TRBD1; j_gene: TRBJ2-3; v_gene: TRBV19; CDR3aa: CASSSRQGSTDTQYF; CDR3nt: TGTGCCAGTAGTTCCCGACAGGGGAGCACAGATACGCAGTATTTT
abundance: NA; d_gene: NA; j_gene: TRBJ2-7; v_gene: TRBV18; CDR3aa: CASSPERGNSSYEQYF; CDR3nt: TGTGCCAGCTCACCAGAGAGGGGCAACAGCTCCTACGAGCAGTACTTC